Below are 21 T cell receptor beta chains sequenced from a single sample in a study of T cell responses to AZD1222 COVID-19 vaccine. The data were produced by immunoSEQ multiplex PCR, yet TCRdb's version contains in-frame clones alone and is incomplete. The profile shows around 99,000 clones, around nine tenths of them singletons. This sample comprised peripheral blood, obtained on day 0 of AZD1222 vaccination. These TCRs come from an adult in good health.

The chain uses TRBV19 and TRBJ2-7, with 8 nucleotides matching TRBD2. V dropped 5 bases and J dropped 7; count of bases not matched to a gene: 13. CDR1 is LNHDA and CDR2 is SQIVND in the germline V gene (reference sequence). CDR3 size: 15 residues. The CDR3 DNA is TGTGCCAGTAGTCGTGGTCACGGGAGGGCCGGGGAGCAGTACTTC. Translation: CASSRGHGRAGEQYF.

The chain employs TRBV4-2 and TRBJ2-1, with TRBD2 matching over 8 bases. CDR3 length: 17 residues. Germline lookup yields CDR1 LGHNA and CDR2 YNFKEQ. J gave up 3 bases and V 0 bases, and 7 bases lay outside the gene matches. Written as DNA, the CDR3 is TGTGCCAGCAGCCAAGATGGGCGGGGGGACCTCTACAATGAGCAGTTCTTC. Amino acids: CASSQDGRGDLYNEQFF.

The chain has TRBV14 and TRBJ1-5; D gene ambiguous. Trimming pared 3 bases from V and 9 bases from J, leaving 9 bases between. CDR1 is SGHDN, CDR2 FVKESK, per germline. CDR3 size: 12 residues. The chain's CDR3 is CASSQLNGPQHF. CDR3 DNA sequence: TGTGCCAGCAGCCAGCTCAATGGGCCCCAGCATTTT.

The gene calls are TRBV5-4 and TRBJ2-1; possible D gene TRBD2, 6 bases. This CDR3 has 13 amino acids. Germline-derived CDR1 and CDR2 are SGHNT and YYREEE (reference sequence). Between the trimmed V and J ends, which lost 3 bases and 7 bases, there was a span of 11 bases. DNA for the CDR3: TGTGCCAGCAGCTGGTCTAGCGTAAATGAGCAGTTCTTC. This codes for CASSWSSVNEQFF.

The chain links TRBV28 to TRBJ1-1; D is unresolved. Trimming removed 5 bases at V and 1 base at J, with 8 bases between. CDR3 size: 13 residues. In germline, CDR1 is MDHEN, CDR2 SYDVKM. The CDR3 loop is CASSPTPNTEAFF. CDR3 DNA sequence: TGTGCCAGCAGTCCGACACCGAACACTGAAGCTTTCTTT.

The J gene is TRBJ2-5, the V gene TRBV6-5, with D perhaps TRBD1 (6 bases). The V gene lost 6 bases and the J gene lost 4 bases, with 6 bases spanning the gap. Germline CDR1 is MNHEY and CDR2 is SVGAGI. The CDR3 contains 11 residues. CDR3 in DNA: TGTGCCAGCAGACAGGGAGAGACCCAGTACTTC. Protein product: CASRQGETQYF.

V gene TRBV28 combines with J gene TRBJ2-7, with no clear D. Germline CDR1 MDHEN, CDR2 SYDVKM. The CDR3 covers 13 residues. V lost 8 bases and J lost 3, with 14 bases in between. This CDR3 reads CASDPGPLYEQYF. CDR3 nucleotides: TGTGCCAGCGACCCCGGGCCCCTCTACGAGCAGTACTTC.

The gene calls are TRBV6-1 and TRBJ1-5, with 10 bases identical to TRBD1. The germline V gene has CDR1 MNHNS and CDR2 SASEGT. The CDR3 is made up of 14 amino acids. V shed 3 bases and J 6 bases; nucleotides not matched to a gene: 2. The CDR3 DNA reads TGTGCCAGCAGTGAGACAGGGGGCCGTCAGCCCCAGCATTTT. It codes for CASSETGGRQPQHF.

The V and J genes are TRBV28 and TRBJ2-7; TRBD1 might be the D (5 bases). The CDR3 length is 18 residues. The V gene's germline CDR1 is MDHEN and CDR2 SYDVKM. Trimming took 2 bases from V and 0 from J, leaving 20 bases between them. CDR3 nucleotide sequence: TGTGCCAGCAGTTTAAGGACAAGGAGCCTCCCAAGCTCCTACGAGCAGTACTTC. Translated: CASSLRTRSLPSSYEQYF.

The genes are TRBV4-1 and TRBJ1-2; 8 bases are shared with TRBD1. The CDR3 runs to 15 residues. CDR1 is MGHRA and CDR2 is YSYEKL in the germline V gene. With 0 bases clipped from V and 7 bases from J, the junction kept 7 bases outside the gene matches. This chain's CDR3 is CASSQDPGQGLGYTF. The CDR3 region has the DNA TGCGCCAGCAGCCAAGATCCAGGACAGGGACTTGGCTACACCTTC.

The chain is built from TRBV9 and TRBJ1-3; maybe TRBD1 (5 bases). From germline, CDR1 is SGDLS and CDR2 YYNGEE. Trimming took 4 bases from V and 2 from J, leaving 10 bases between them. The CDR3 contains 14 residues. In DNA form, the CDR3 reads TGTGCCAGCAGCCTTCAGGGTCCTGGAAACACCATATATTTT. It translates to CASSLQGPGNTIYF.

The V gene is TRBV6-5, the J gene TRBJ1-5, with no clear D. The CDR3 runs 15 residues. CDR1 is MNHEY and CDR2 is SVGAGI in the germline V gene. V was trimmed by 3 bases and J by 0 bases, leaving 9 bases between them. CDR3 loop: CASSYKPHSNQPQHF. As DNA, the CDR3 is TGTGCCAGCAGTTATAAACCTCATAGCAATCAGCCCCAGCATTTT.

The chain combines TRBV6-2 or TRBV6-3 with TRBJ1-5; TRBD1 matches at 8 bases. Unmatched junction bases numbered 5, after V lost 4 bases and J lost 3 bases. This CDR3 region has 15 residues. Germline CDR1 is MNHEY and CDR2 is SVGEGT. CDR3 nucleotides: TGTGCCAGCAGTTTTACAGGGGGGATCAATCAGCCCCAGCATTTT. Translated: CASSFTGGINQPQHF.

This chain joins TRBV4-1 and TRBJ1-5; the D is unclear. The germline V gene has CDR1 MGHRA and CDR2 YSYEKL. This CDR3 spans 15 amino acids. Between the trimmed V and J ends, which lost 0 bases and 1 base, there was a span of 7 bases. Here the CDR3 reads CASSQDFPSNQPQHF. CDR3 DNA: TGCGCCAGCAGCCAAGATTTCCCCAGCAATCAGCCCCAGCATTTT.

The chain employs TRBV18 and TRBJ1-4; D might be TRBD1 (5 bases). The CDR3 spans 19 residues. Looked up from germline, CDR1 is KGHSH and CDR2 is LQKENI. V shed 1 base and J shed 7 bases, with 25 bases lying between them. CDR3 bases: TGTGCCAGCTCACCACGTGTTTTGACGTCAGGGACGAGTGGTGAAAAACTGTTTTTT. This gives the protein CASSPRVLTSGTSGEKLFF.

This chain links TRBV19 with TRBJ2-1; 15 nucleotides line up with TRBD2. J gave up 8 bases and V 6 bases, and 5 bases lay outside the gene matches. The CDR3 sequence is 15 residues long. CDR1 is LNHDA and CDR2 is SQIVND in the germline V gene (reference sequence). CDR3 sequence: CASRGLAGGPDEQFF. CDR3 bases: TGTGCCAGTAGAGGACTAGCGGGAGGGCCCGATGAGCAGTTCTTC.

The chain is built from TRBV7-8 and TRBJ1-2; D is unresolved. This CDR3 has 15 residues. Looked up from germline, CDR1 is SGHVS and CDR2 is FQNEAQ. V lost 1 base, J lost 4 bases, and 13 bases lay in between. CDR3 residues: CASSLGGGQIYGYTF. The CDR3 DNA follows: TGTGCCAGCAGCTTAGGGGGTGGGCAAATCTATGGCTACACCTTC.

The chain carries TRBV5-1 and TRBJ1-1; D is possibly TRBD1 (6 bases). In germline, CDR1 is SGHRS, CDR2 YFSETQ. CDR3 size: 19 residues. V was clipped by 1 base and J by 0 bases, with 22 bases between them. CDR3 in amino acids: CASSLWTDGPLAMNTEAFF. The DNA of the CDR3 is TGCGCCAGCAGCTTGTGGACAGACGGACCCCTCGCTATGAACACTGAAGCTTTCTTT.

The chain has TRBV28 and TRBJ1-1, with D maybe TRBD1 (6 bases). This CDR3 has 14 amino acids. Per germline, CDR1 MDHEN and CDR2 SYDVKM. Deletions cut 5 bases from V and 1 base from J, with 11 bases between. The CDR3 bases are TGTGCCAGCAGTGCCACGGGGGCGAACACTGAAGCTTTCTTT. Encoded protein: CASSATGANTEAFF.

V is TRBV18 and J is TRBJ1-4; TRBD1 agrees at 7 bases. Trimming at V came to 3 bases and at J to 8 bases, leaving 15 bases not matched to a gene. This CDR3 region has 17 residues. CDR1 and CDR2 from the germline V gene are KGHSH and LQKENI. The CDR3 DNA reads TGTGCCAGCTCACCCAACCCCCCGACAGGGCCTGGGGAAAAACTGTTTTTT. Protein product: CASSPNPPTGPGEKLFF. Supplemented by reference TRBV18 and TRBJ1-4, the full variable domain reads NAGVMQNPRHLVRRRGQEARLRCSPMKGHSHVYWYRQLPEEGLKFMVYLQKENIIDESGMPKERFSAEFPKEGPSILRIQQVVRGDSAAYFCASSPNPPTGPGEKLFFGSGTQLSVL.

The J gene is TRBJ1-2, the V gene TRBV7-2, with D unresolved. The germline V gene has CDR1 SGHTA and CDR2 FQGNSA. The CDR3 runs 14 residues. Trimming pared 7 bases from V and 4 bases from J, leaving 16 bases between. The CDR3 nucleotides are TGTGCCAGCATCAACAGACAAGGGTCCTATGGCTACACCTTC. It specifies CASINRQGSYGYTF.